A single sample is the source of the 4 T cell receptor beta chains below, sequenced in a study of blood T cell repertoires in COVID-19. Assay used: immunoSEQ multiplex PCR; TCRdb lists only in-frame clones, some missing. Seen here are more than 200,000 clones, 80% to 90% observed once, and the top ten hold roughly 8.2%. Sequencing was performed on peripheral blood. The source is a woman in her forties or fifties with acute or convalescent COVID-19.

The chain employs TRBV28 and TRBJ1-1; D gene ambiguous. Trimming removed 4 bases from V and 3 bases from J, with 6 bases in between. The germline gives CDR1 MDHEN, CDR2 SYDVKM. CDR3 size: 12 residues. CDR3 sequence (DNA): TGTGCCAGCAGTTCAACAGACACTGAAGCTTTCTTT. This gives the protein CASSSTDTEAFF.

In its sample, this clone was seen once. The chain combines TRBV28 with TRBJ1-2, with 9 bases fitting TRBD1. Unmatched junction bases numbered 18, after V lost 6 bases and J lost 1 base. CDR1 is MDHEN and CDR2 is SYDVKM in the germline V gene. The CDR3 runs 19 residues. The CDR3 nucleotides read TGTGCCAGCAGCCCCGAGCGGACCTCGGGACAGGGCTTTAACTATGGCTACACCTTC. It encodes CASSPERTSGQGFNYGYTF.

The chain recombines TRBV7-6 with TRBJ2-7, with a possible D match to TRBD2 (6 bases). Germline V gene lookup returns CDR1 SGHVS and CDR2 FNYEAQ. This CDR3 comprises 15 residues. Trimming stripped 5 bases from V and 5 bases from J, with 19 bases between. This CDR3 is CASSPMGRGGNEQYF. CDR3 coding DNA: TGTGCCAGCAGCCCGATGGGGCGGGGAGGTAACGAGCAGTACTTC.

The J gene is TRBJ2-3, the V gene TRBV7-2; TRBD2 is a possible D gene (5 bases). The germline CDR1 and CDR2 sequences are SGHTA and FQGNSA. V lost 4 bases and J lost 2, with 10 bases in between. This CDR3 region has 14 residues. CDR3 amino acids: CASSSDYFTDTQYF. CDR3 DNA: TGTGCCAGCAGCTCTGACTACTTCACAGATACGCAGTATTTT.